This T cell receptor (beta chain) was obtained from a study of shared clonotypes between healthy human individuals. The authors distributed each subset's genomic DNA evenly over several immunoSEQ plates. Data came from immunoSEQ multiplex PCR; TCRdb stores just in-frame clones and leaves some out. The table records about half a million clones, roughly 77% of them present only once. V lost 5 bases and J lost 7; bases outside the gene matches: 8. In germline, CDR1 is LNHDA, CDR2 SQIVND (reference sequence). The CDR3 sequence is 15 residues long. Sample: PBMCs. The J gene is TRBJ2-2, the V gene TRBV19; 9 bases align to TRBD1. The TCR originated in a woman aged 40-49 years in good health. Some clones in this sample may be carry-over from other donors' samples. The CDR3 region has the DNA TGTGCCAGTAGTTTGGACAGGGGTTTTATCGGGGAGCTGTTTTTT. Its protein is CASSLDRGFIGELFF.